These 29 T cell receptor beta chains originate from one sample sequenced in a study of shared clonotypes between healthy human individuals. The repertoire was sequenced with immunoSEQ multiplex PCR; TCRdb's copy has only in-frame clones and lacks some. This sample yields about 470,000 clones, of which 75% to 85% are seen a single time; roughly 13% belongs to the top ten. Material: PBMCs. These receptors originate from a woman in her thirties or forties in good health. Some clones in this sample may be carry-over from other donors' samples.

This sequence joins TRBV27 and TRBJ2-5; 14 bases are shared with TRBD2. The CDR3 extends over 16 amino acids. From germline, CDR1 is MNHEY and CDR2 SMNVEV (reference sequence). With V trimmed by 6 bases and J by 5 bases, 8 bases remained unmatched. The CDR3 bases are TGTGCCAGCAGCCCCACCGGGACTAGCGGGAGTGAGACCCAGTACTTC. Translated: CASSPTGTSGSETQYF.

This clone has just a few counts. Other DNA sequences in the sample encode the same CDR3. The CDR3 DNA follows: TGTGCCAGCAGCTTAGACAGGGTACCTTCCTACAATGAGCAGTTCTTC. It codes for CASSLDRVPSYNEQFF. This chain uses TRBV7-6 with TRBJ2-1; maybe TRBD1 (6 bases). Trimming stripped 1 base from V and 1 base from J, with 11 bases between. The V gene's germline CDR1 is SGHVS and CDR2 FNYEAQ. CDR3 length equals 16 residues.

The J gene is TRBJ2-7, the V gene TRBV5-6; 8 nucleotides line up with TRBD1. V lost 1 base and J lost 5; bases outside the gene matches: 5. Germline assignment: CDR1 SGHDT and CDR2 YYEEEE. The CDR3 loop spans 14 amino acids. Here the CDR3 DNA reads TGTGCCAGCAGCTTGACCGGGACAGGCAACGAGCAGTACTTC. Translating gives CASSLTGTGNEQYF.

J is TRBJ1-3 and V is TRBV9, with 7 bases identical to TRBD1. Germline CDR1 SGDLS, CDR2 YYNGEE. Trimming at V came to 0 bases and at J to 0 bases, leaving 3 bases not matched to a gene. The CDR3 is 16 amino acids. As DNA, the CDR3 is TGTGCCAGCAGCGTAGGGGGACAGATCTCTGGAAACACCATATATTTT. This codes for CASSVGGQISGNTIYF.

The chain is built from TRBV30 and TRBJ1-2; 11 positions match TRBD1. Germline V lookup: CDR1 GTSNPN, CDR2 SVGIG (reference sequence). The CDR3 runs to 15 residues. V lost 2 bases, J lost 6 bases, and 8 bases stayed unmatched. The CDR3 nucleotides are TGTGCCTGGAGTACTGGACAGGGGGCTCCCCATGGCTACACCTTC. Translation gives CAWSTGQGAPHGYTF.

The V and J genes are TRBV7-9 and TRBJ2-3, with 12 bases lining up with TRBD2. The CDR3 covers 17 residues. J gave up 5 bases and V 4 bases, and 10 bases lay outside the gene matches. Germline assignment: CDR1 SEHNR and CDR2 FQNEAQ (reference sequence). The chain's CDR3 is CASSSGTSGRSRDTQYF. DNA of the CDR3: TGTGCCAGCAGCTCCGGAACTAGCGGGAGGTCAAGAGATACGCAGTATTTT.

The rearrangement links TRBV11-2 to TRBJ2-1, with 11 bases fitting TRBD2. V shed 7 bases and J 4 bases; nucleotides not matched to a gene: 9. The CDR3 contains 16 residues. The V gene's germline CDR1 is SGHAT and CDR2 FQNNGV. The chain's CDR3 is CASTPPLAGAYNEQFF. The CDR3, as DNA: TGTGCCAGCACCCCCCCACTAGCGGGAGCGTACAATGAGCAGTTCTTC.

This rearrangement joins TRBV7-6 to TRBJ2-1, with 7 bases matching TRBD1. From germline, CDR1 is SGHVS and CDR2 FNYEAQ. The junction had 3 bases not matched to a gene; V was cut back by 1 base and J by 0 bases. The CDR3 contains 16 residues. The DNA for the CDR3 is TGTGCCAGCAGCTTAGAGACAGGGAGCTCCTACAATGAGCAGTTCTTC. This translates into CASSLETGSSYNEQFF.

The V and J genes are TRBV5-1 and TRBJ1-2, with TRBD1 matching over 9 bases. In germline, CDR1 is SGHRS, CDR2 YFSETQ. This CDR3 has 14 residues. The V gene end was trimmed by 0 bases and the J gene end by 6 bases; junction bases not matched to a gene: 3. The CDR3 protein is CASSLVGQGNGYTF. CDR3 coding DNA: TGCGCCAGCAGCTTGGTGGGACAGGGAAATGGCTACACCTTC. The variable domain in full, completed from reference TRBV5-1 and TRBJ1-2, reads KAGVTQTPRYLIKTRGQQVTLSCSPISGHRSVSWYQQTPGQGLQFLFEYFSETQRNKGNFPGRFSGRQFSNSRSEMNVSTLELGDSALYLCASSLVGQGNGYTFGSGTRLTVV.

This chain links TRBV9 with TRBJ2-3; D unclear. This CDR3 spans 15 amino acids. Deletions cut 3 bases from V and 2 bases from J, with 13 bases between. Germline-derived CDR1 and CDR2 are SGDLS and YYNGEE. The CDR3 bases are TGTGCCAGCAGCGCCCACGCAGAGGCCACAGATACGCAGTATTTT. It yields the protein CASSAHAEATDTQYF.

The chain links TRBV18 to TRBJ1-6; no clear D. The V and J ends lost 2 bases and 4 bases respectively, with 3 bases between them. The CDR3 has 13 amino acids. CDR1 is KGHSH, CDR2 LQKENI, per germline. In DNA form, the CDR3 reads TGTGCCAGCTCACCAAAGTATAATTCACCCCTCCACTTT. Translation gives CASSPKYNSPLHF. Full variable domain (remainder filled in from reference TRBV18 and TRBJ1-6): NAGVMQNPRHLVRRRGQEARLRCSPMKGHSHVYWYRQLPEEGLKFMVYLQKENIIDESGMPKERFSAEFPKEGPSILRIQQVVRGDSAAYFCASSPKYNSPLHFGNGTRLTVT.

The gene calls are TRBV7-2 and TRBJ2-1; the match to TRBD1 covers 9 bases. The CDR3 has 16 residues. Germline V gene sequence: CDR1 SGHTA, CDR2 FQGNSA. Unmatched junction bases numbered 7, after V lost 0 bases and J lost 7 bases. The CDR3 spells CASSLALQGARNEQFF. As DNA, the CDR3 is TGTGCCAGCAGCTTAGCGCTACAGGGGGCGCGAAATGAGCAGTTCTTC. Full variable domain (outside the CDR3, taken from reference TRBV7-2 and TRBJ2-1): GAGVSQSPSNKVTEKGKDVELRCDPISGHTALYWYRQSLGQGLEFLIYFQGNSAPDKSGLPSDRFSAERTGGSVSTLTIQRTQQEDSAVYLCASSLALQGARNEQFFGPGTRLTVL.

Only one count was recorded for this clone. V usage is TRBV15 and J usage is TRBJ2-5, with 7 bases fitting TRBD1. The end of the DNA fits TRBJ2-7 better, so the J call may be wrong. CDR1 and CDR2 from the germline V gene are LNHNV and YYDKDF (reference sequence). This CDR3 comprises 15 residues. The CDR3 DNA follows: TGTGCCACCAGCATTGAACAGGGGCCCGCCTACGAGCAGTACTTC. The encoded protein is CATSIEQGPAYEQYF.

The rearrangement links TRBV4-2 to TRBJ1-2, with D possibly matching TRBD1 (6 bases). CDR3 length: 14 amino acids. V shed 0 bases and J shed 7 bases, with 12 bases lying between them. In germline, CDR1 is LGHNA, CDR2 YNFKEQ. CDR3 amino acids: CASSQDRQAGGYTF. CDR3 nucleotide sequence: TGTGCCAGCAGCCAAGATCGACAGGCTGGTGGCTACACCTTC.

The rearrangement links TRBV11-2 to TRBJ1-2; D call uncertain. With 3 bases removed from V and 6 bases from J, the gap between germline ends came to 11 bases. Germline V gene data show CDR1 as SGHAT and CDR2 as FQNNGV. CDR3 size: 13 residues. The CDR3 here is CASSFRVSHGYTF. The CDR3 coding sequence is TGTGCCAGCAGCTTTAGGGTATCCCATGGCTACACCTTC.

The J gene is TRBJ2-1, the V gene TRBV9, with D possibly TRBD1 on 5 matching bases. The CDR3 totals 16 residues. Germline-derived CDR1 and CDR2 are SGDLS and YYNGEE. V lost 0 bases and J 2 bases, leaving 12 bases between the germline ends. This CDR3 is CASSVGGRIPYNEQFF. The CDR3 coding sequence is TGTGCCAGCAGCGTAGGGGGCCGTATACCCTACAATGAGCAGTTCTTC.

The rearrangement links TRBV7-9 to TRBJ2-7; D remains ambiguous. V gave up 7 bases and J gave up 2 bases, with 12 bases separating them. Germline values: CDR1 SEHNR, CDR2 FQNEAQ (reference sequence). The CDR3 is 13 residues long. CDR3 sequence: CASMYTVTYEQYF. The CDR3 DNA is TGTGCCAGCATGTACACCGTAACCTACGAGCAGTACTTC.

The table lists this clone with many counts. The chain is built from TRBV19 and TRBJ1-1; 9 bases are a match to TRBD1. With 6 bases clipped from V and 5 bases from J, the junction kept 13 bases outside the gene matches. The CDR3 is 16 residues long. The germline V gene encodes CDR1 LNHDA and CDR2 SQIVND (reference sequence). The CDR3 region is CASSPTDPGQGTEAFF. The DNA for the CDR3 is TGTGCCAGTAGCCCCACGGACCCGGGACAGGGAACTGAAGCTTTCTTT.

The chain joins TRBV9 to TRBJ1-1; D not certain. V was shortened by 0 bases and J by 4 bases, with 10 bases between the two germline ends. Germline-derived CDR1 and CDR2 are SGDLS and YYNGEE. The CDR3 is 14 residues long. CDR3 residues: CASSVDLSGTEAFF. The CDR3 coding sequence is TGTGCCAGCAGCGTAGACCTGTCGGGCACTGAAGCTTTCTTT.

The V and J genes are TRBV5-6 and TRBJ2-1; D gene unclear. Germline CDR1 is SGHDT and CDR2 is YYEEEE. The CDR3 has 16 amino acids. V lost 4 bases, J lost 2 bases, and 16 bases lay in between. CDR3 region: CASSSPVSPTYNEQFF. The CDR3 region has the DNA TGTGCCAGCAGCAGCCCGGTGAGCCCCACCTACAATGAGCAGTTCTTC.

The V gene is TRBV15, the J gene TRBJ1-2; TRBD1 is a possible D gene (5 bases). Germline V gives CDR1 LNHNV, CDR2 YYDKDF (reference sequence). The CDR3 runs to 14 residues. V lost 4 bases to trimming and J lost 3 bases, with 12 bases between them. The CDR3 region has the DNA TGTGCCACCAGCATGATCAGGGAGGACTATGGCTACACCTTC. It specifies CATSMIREDYGYTF.

The chain couples TRBV4-3 to TRBJ2-2, with 9 bases that match TRBD2. The V gene's germline CDR1 is LGHNA and CDR2 YSLEER. This CDR3 is 18 amino acids long. Trimming at V came to 4 bases and at J to 3 bases, leaving 12 bases not matched to a gene. CDR3 DNA sequence: TGCGCCAGCAGCCCGACTTGGTTGCGGGAGGGGGACACCGGGGAGCTGTTTTTT. As protein: CASSPTWLREGDTGELFF.

The chain has TRBV5-1 and TRBJ2-7, with D possibly being TRBD1 (6 bases). V gave up 1 base and J gave up 5 bases, with 13 bases separating them. The V gene's germline CDR1 is SGHRS and CDR2 YFSETQ. The CDR3 extends over 14 amino acids. The CDR3 is CASSLLQGTHEQYF. In DNA form, the CDR3 reads TGCGCCAGCAGCTTGTTACAGGGAACCCACGAGCAGTACTTC. Looking up the rest from reference TRBV5-1 and TRBJ2-7 gives the full variable domain: KAGVTQTPRYLIKTRGQQVTLSCSPISGHRSVSWYQQTPGQGLQFLFEYFSETQRNKGNFPGRFSGRQFSNSRSEMNVSTLELGDSALYLCASSLLQGTHEQYFGPGTRLTVT.

V gene TRBV27 combines with J gene TRBJ1-2; 7 bases agree with TRBD1. The CDR3 covers 15 residues. The germline V gene has CDR1 MNHEY and CDR2 SMNVEV (reference sequence). V lost 6 bases and J lost 2; bases outside the gene matches: 9. The CDR3 region has the DNA TGTGCCAGCAGGCGTACAGGGGAGGGGAACTATGGCTACACCTTC. As protein: CASRRTGEGNYGYTF.

The J gene is TRBJ1-1, the V gene TRBV28; TRBD1 is a possible D gene (6 bases). This CDR3 is 13 amino acids long. V lost 4 bases, J lost 4 bases, and 10 bases lay in between. CDR1 and CDR2 from the germline V gene are MDHEN and SYDVKM. In nucleotides, the CDR3 is TGTGCCAGCAGTTCCAGACAGGCCACTGAAGCTTTCTTT. Translation gives CASSSRQATEAFF.

This clone was counted a few times. V and J are TRBV7-9 and TRBJ2-2, with TRBD1 as a possible D gene (5 bases). With 4 bases removed from V and 1 base from J, the gap between germline ends came to 16 bases. The CDR3 has 17 amino acids. Per germline, CDR1 SEHNR and CDR2 FQNEAQ (reference sequence). The CDR3 region has the DNA TGTGCCAGCAGCTCCCCAGGGTTGGATAGGAACACCGGGGAGCTGTTTTTT. Its protein product is CASSSPGLDRNTGELFF.

The rearrangement joins TRBV28 to TRBJ2-2; D remains ambiguous. Germline V gene lookup returns CDR1 MDHEN and CDR2 SYDVKM. This CDR3 spans 13 amino acids. V gave up 7 bases and J gave up 4 bases, with 10 bases separating them. This CDR3 is CASIRITTGELFF. In DNA form, the CDR3 reads TGTGCCAGCATACGCATCACCACCGGGGAGCTGTTTTTT.

The rearrangement joins TRBV28 to TRBJ2-1; perhaps TRBD2 as D (6 bases). There are 15 residues in the CDR3. Germline V gene lookup returns CDR1 MDHEN and CDR2 SYDVKM. V was pared by 5 bases and J by 8 bases, with 19 bases between. The CDR3 loop is CASSLSGSLTHEQFF. As DNA, the CDR3 is TGTGCCAGCAGTCTTAGCGGATCCCTTACACATGAGCAGTTCTTC.

V is TRBV7-3 and J is TRBJ2-6, with D possibly being TRBD1 or TRBD2 (5 bases each). Germline loops: CDR1 SGHTA, CDR2 FQGTGA. This CDR3 region has 16 residues. Deletions cut 5 bases from V and 1 base from J, with 12 bases between. CDR3 protein: CASSPRWGSGANVLTF. The CDR3, as DNA: TGTGCCAGCAGCCCCCGTTGGGGGTCTGGGGCCAACGTCCTGACTTTC.